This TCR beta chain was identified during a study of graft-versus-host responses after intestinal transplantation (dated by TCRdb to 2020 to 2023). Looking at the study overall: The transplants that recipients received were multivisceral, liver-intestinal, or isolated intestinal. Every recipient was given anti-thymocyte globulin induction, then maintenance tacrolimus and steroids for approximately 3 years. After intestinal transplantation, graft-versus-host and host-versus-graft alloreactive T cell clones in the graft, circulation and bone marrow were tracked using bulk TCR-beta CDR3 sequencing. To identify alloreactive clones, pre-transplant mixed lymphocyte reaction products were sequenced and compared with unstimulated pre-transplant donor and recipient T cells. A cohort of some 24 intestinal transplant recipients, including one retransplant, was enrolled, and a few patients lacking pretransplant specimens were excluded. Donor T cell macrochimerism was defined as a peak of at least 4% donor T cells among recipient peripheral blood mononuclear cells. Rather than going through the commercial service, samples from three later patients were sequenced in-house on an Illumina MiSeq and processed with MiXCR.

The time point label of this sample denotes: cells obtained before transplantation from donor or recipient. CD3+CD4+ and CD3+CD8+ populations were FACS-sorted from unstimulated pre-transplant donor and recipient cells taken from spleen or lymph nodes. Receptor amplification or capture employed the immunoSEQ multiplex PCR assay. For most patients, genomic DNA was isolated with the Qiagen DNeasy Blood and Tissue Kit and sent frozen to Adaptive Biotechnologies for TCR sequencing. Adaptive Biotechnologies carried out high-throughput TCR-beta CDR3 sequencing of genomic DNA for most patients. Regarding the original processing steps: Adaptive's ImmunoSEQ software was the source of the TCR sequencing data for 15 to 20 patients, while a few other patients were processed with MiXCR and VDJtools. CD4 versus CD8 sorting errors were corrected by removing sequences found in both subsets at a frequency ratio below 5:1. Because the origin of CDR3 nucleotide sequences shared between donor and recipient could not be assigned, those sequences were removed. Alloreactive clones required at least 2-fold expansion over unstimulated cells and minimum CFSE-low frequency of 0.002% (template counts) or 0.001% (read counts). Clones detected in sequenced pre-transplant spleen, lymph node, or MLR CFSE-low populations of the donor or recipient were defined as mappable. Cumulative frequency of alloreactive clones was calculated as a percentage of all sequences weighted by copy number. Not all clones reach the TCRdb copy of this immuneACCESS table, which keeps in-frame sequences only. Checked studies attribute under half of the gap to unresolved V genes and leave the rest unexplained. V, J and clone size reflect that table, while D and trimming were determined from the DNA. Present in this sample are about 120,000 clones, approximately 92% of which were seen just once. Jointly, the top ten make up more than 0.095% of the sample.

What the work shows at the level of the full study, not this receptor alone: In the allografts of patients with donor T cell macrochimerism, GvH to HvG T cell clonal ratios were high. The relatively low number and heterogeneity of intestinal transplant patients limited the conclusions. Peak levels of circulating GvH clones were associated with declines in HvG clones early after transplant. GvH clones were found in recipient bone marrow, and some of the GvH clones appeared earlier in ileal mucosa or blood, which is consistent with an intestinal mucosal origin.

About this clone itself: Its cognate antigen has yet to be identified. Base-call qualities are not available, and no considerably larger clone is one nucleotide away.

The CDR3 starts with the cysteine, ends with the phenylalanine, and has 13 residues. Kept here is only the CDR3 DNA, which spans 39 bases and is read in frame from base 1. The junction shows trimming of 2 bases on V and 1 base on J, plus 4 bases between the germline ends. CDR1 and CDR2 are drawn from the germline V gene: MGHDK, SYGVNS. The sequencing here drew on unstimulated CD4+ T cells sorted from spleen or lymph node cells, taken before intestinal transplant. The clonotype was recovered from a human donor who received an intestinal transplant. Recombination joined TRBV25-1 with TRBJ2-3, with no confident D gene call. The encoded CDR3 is CASSEQGTDTQYF. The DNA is TGTGCCAGCAGTGAACAAGGCACAGATACGCAGTATTTT.